Listed below are T cell receptor beta chains from one sample, sequenced in a study of T cell responses to AZD1222 COVID-19 vaccine. Profiling relied on immunoSEQ multiplex PCR, and the TCRdb table lists in-frame clones only, not all of them. The sample lists around 72,000 clones, approximately 85% occurring once. The source material was peripheral blood, sampled on day 0 of AZD1222 vaccination. Every receptor here comes from an adult in good health. CDR3s include the opening cysteine and the closing phenylalanine or tryptophan. The D gene is left open where the match is weak. The size of a clone is reported for some rows only, either as once, few or many, or as a class for expanded clones.

size	V	D	J	DNA	CDR3
few	TRBV10-3	TRBD1	TRBJ1-2	TGTGCCATCAGTGACAGGGGGCCCGCTGGCTACACCTTC	CAISDRGPAGYTF
.	TRBV4-1	TRBD1	TRBJ2-3	TGCGCCAGCAGCCAAGCCAGGGGACAGTCCCCTAGCACAGATACGCAGTATTTT	CASSQARGQSPSTDTQYF
.	TRBV6-2/TRBV6-3	TRBD1	TRBJ1-5	TGTGCCAGCACCCCACCCGGGACAGGCCTGAATCAGCCCCAGCATTTT	CASTPPGTGLNQPQHF
once	TRBV13	.	TRBJ1-6	TGTGCCAGCAGCGCACAGGCTGGAAATTCACCCCTCCACTTT	CASSAQAGNSPLHF
.	TRBV28	TRBD1	TRBJ1-1	TGTGCCAGTTCAACAGGGGGCGGGATGAACACTGAAGCTTTCTTT	CASSTGGGMNTEAFF
.	TRBV2	.	TRBJ2-3	TGTGCCAGCAGTGATGGGCTAGCTGAGAGCACAGATACGCAGTATTTT	CASSDGLAESTDTQYF
.	TRBV2	.	TRBJ2-1	TGTGCCAGCAGTGACCCCAAGACAAGTTCCTACAATGAGCAGTTCTTC	CASSDPKTSSYNEQFF
.	TRBV28	TRBD1	TRBJ2-7	TGTGCCAGCAGTTTAAGGGGGTCCGGACAGGGGGCTTCCGAGCAGTACTTC	CASSLRGSGQGASEQYF
.	TRBV29-1	.	TRBJ2-1	TGCAGCGTTGAAGATCCCAAGGGAAATGAGCAGTTCTTC	CSVEDPKGNEQFF
.	TRBV2	TRBD1	TRBJ2-7	TGTGCCAGCACCCGCGGATATTCTCCGGGACAGGGGACTTACGAGCAGTACTTC	CASTRGYSPGQGTYEQYF
.	TRBV7-9	.	TRBJ1-5	TGTCTCGGATTACCGGAAAAGCAAGAGGATCAGCCCCAGCATTTT	CLGLPEKQEDQPQHF
.	TRBV19	TRBD1	TRBJ1-2	TGTGCGGGACAGGACCTAAACTATGGCTACACCTTC	CAGQDLNYGYTF
.	TRBV27	.	TRBJ1-2	TGTGCCAGCAGTTTCGGTGTTGGGGATTACTATGGCTACACCTTC	CASSFGVGDYYGYTF
.	TRBV4-3	TRBD1	TRBJ2-7	TGCGCCAGCGCAACCGGGACAGGTGGTTACGAGCAGTACTTC	CASATGTGGYEQYF
few	TRBV4-3	.	TRBJ2-5	TGCGCCAGCAGCCAAGATAGAGTTCCCCGGGAGACCCAGTACTTC	CASSQDRVPRETQYF
medium-sized	TRBV12-5	TRBD1	TRBJ1-3	TGTGCTAGTGGTCCGCCCTCAGGGGGCTCTGGAAACACCATATATTTT	CASGPPSGGSGNTIYF
.	TRBV29-1	.	TRBJ1-1	TGCAGCGTGGGTGACACGATGAACACTGAAGCTTTCTTT	CSVGDTMNTEAFF
.	TRBV2	.	TRBJ1-1	TGTGCCAGCACCGAGGAAAGGGATCTGGAAGCTTTCTTT	CASTEERDLEAFF
once	TRBV27	.	TRBJ2-2	TGTGCCAGCAGTTTAGTTGGAACCGGGGAGCTGTTTTTT	CASSLVGTGELFF
.	TRBV10-3	TRBD2	TRBJ2-2	TGTGCCATCAGTGAACGGGCTAGCGGGGGGAACACCGGGGAGCTGTTTTTT	CAISERASGGNTGELFF
.	TRBV5-6	.	TRBJ2-7	TGTGCCAGCAGCTTGGTGACGGGCTACGAGCAGTACTTC	CASSLVTGYEQYF
.	TRBV5-4	.	TRBJ2-7	TGTGCCAGCAGCACCTCCCGCGAGCAGTACTTC	CASSTSREQYF
.	TRBV4-1	TRBD1	TRBJ1-4	TGCGCCAGCAGCCGAGGCAGGGGGCAAAGAGGTGAAAAACTGTTTTTT	CASSRGRGQRGEKLFF
.	TRBV1	.	TRBJ2-3	TGCACCAGCAGGCCCCATCAAGGCGGGACACCCAAGAGCACAGATACGCAGTATTTT	CTSRPHQGGTPKSTDTQYF
.	TRBV28	.	TRBJ1-3	TGTGCCAGCAGTTCCCCCGGGGCTGGAAACACCATATATTTT	CASSSPGAGNTIYF
.	TRBV7-2	.	TRBJ1-1	TGTGCCAGCAGCTTAGCGCTGGGTGTGAACACTGAAGCTTTCTTT	CASSLALGVNTEAFF
.	TRBV19	.	TRBJ1-2	TGTGCCAGTAGTATATTGGGTGCCAGGGGCGACTATGGCTACACCTTC	CASSILGARGDYGYTF
.	TRBV27	TRBD2	TRBJ2-1	TGTGCCAGCAGCAGACTAGCGGGGGGGTCGAATGAGCAGTTCTTC	CASSRLAGGSNEQFF
.	TRBV9	.	TRBJ2-5	TGTGCCAGCAGCACCCCGGGGGGCGCAGAGACCCAGTACTTC	CASSTPGGAETQYF
.	TRBV5-4	TRBD1	TRBJ1-4	TGTGCCAGCAGCAAGGGACAGGGAACTGAAAAACTGTTTTTT	CASSKGQGTEKLFF
.	TRBV9	.	TRBJ1-3	TGTGCCAGCAGCGGCCTGGGGGGGGCAAAGTCTCCCCCTGGAAACACCATATATTTT	CASSGLGGAKSPPGNTIYF
.	TRBV5-1	.	TRBJ2-2	TGCGCCAGCACACTAGTCCCGAACACCGGGGAGCTGTTTTTT	CASTLVPNTGELFF
.	TRBV6-5	.	TRBJ1-2	TGTGCCAGCAGAGAGGACAGAGGCACTGGCTACACCTTC	CASREDRGTGYTF
.	TRBV4-2	.	TRBJ2-7	TGTGCCAGCAGCCAAGGCAGGGGACCCTCCTACGAGCAGTACTTC	CASSQGRGPSYEQYF
once	TRBV12-3/TRBV12-4	.	TRBJ2-5	TGTGCCAGCAGTTCGCTAGAGACCCAGTACTTC	CASSSLETQYF
.	TRBV7-9	.	TRBJ2-1	TGTGCCAGCAGCTTAAGTGGGGGTGGATACAATGAGCAGTTCTTC	CASSLSGGGYNEQFF
.	TRBV4-3	.	TRBJ1-2	TGCGCCAGCAGCCACCTACTCGCGAGAGGCGACTATGGCTACACCTTC	CASSHLLARGDYGYTF
.	TRBV2	TRBD1	TRBJ1-2	TGTGCCAGCAGTGGGCTGGGACAGGGGAACTATGGCTACACCTTC	CASSGLGQGNYGYTF
.	TRBV5-1	.	TRBJ2-5	TGCGCCAGCAGCATACAGGGCTTACAAGAGACCCAGTACTTC	CASSIQGLQETQYF
few	TRBV12-5	TRBD1	TRBJ1-3	TGTGCTAGTGCCCAGACAGGGTCTGGAAACACCATATATTTT	CASAQTGSGNTIYF
.	TRBV27	TRBD1	TRBJ2-2	TGTGCCAGCAGTTTGGGACAGACGAACGGGGAGCTGTTTTTT	CASSLGQTNGELFF